This T cell receptor beta chain came from a study of CD8 T cells in ankylosing spondylitis. Study conclusions and caveats: Those disease-linked clones were CD8+; they were also relatively rare in peripheral blood.

Per the germline V gene, CDR1 is WSHSY and CDR2 is SAAADI. The length of the CDR3 is 15 residues. Trimming removed 7 bases at V and 5 bases at J, with 18 bases between. Scientists made TCR beta libraries using quantitative 5'-RACE with molecular barcodes. TCRdb called the 5' RACE reads again in MiXCR, with one record for every CDR3 protein. Here the sample spans about 130,000 distinct CDR3 sequences, roughly an eighth being singletons. This clonotype showed up many times. Its antigen is currently unknown. This sequence originates from a female donor with ankylosing spondylitis or in good health (not recorded which). The sequenced sample consisted of blood, either unsorted or a sorted T cell fraction (not recorded which). The V and J genes are TRBV10-2 and TRBJ2-1; maybe TRBD1 (6 bases). This CDR3 is CASNGVGTTHNEQFF. CDR3 DNA sequence: TGCGCCAGCAACGGAGTCGGGACAACACACAATGAGCAGTTCTTC.